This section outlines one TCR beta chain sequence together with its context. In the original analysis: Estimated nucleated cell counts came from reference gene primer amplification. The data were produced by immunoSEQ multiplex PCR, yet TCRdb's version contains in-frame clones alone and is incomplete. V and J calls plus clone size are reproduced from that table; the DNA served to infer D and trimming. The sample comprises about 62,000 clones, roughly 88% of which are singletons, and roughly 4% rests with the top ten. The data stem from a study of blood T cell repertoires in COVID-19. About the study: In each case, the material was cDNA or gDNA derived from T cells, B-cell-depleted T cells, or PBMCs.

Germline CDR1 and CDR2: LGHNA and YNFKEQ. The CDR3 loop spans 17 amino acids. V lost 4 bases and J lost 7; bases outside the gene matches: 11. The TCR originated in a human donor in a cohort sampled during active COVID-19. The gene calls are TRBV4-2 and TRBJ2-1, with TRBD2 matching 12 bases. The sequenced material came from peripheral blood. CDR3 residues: CASSPEPLAGGRNEQFF. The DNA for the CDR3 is TGTGCCAGCAGCCCCGAGCCCCTAGCGGGGGGGAGGAATGAGCAGTTCTTC.